The 3 T cell receptor beta chains below come from one sample, sequenced in a study of cytomegalovirus exposure and HLA in healthy donors. The assay was immunoSEQ multiplex PCR, and TCRdb's table has in-frame clones only and misses some. The sample includes some 170,000 clones, roughly 86% seen only once; the top ten take approximately 2.5%. Sequenced input: PBMCs. Receptor source: a man aged 18 to 30 in good health and CMV-seropositive.

The rearrangement joins TRBV14 to TRBJ2-7, with D possibly matching TRBD1 (5 bases). Germline V gene lookup returns CDR1 SGHDN and CDR2 FVKESK. The germline V and J ends were trimmed by 4 bases and 2 bases, with 15 bases remaining between them. The CDR3 runs to 15 residues. CDR3 coding DNA: TGTGCCAGCAGCCCTTCTATAGGGGCCACCTACGAGCAGTACTTC. Translation gives CASSPSIGATYEQYF.

V is TRBV14 and J is TRBJ2-2; TRBD2 matches 8 bases. The CDR3 consists of 15 residues. V gave up 4 bases and J gave up 7 bases; unmatched junction bases: 8. Germline V gives CDR1 SGHDN, CDR2 FVKESK. CDR3 bases: TGTGCCAGCAGCCCCTGGGCGGGAGGAATCGGGGAGCTGTTTTTT. It encodes CASSPWAGGIGELFF. Together with reference TRBV14 and TRBJ2-2, the CDR3 gives the full variable domain: EAGVTQFPSHSVIEKGQTVTLRCDPISGHDNLYWYRRVMGKEIKFLLHFVKESKQDESGMPNNRFLAERTGGTYSTLKVQPAELEDSGVYFCASSPWAGGIGELFFGEGSRLTVL.

V and J are TRBV11-2 and TRBJ1-2; TRBD1 agrees at 11 bases. CDR1 SGHAT and CDR2 FQNNGV come from the germline V gene. The CDR3 loop spans 15 amino acids. The ends lost 5 bases at V and 3 bases at J; junction bases unmatched: 5. CDR3 in DNA: TGTGCCAGCAGCGACGGACAGGGGGCTGACTATGGCTACACCTTC. It yields the protein CASSDGQGADYGYTF.